One and the same sample provided the 32 T cell receptor beta chains below, sequenced in a study of shared T cell receptors in the human thymus. Sequenced by immunoSEQ multiplex PCR; TCRdb stores in-frame clones only, minus some. The profile shows 450,000 to 650,000 clones, 78% of them singletons. This same sample was also taken into another study, of human thymus T cells.

The sample taken for sequencing was thymocytes. The receptor set was obtained from a boy under three years old with a congenital heart defect.

The chain uses TRBV28 and TRBJ2-7, with 9 bases lining up with TRBD2. CDR3 size: 16 residues. The germline CDR1 and CDR2 sequences are MDHEN and SYDVKM. V lost 2 bases and J lost 6; bases outside the gene matches: 11. This chain's CDR3 is CASSLTPTSGPPEQYF. In DNA, the CDR3 is TGTGCCAGCAGTTTAACCCCGACTAGCGGTCCCCCCGAGCAGTACTTC.

This rearrangement joins TRBV29-1 to TRBJ2-5, with 8 bases identical to TRBD1. CDR1 and CDR2 from the germline V gene are SQVTM and ANQGSEA. V gave up 6 bases and J gave up 6 bases; unmatched junction bases: 18. There are 16 residues in the CDR3. The CDR3 protein is CSVPIPAGQEMKTQYF. DNA of the CDR3: TGCAGCGTCCCCATCCCCGCGGGACAGGAGATGAAGACCCAGTACTTC.

The V call is TRBV7-2, the J call TRBJ2-5; 9 bases are shared with TRBD2. The CDR3 runs 15 residues. J was trimmed by 2 bases and V by 3 bases; bases with no gene match: 4. CDR1 is SGHTA and CDR2 is FQGNSA in the germline V gene. The chain's CDR3 is CASSFPLAGQETQYF. In nucleotides, the CDR3 is TGTGCCAGCAGCTTTCCGCTAGCGGGACAAGAGACCCAGTACTTC. The variable domain in full, completed from reference TRBV7-2 and TRBJ2-5, reads GAGVSQSPSNKVTEKGKDVELRCDPISGHTALYWYRQSLGQGLEFLIYFQGNSAPDKSGLPSDRFSAERTGGSVSTLTIQRTQQEDSAVYLCASSFPLAGQETQYFGPGTRLLVL.

The gene calls are TRBV5-1 and TRBJ1-4; D is possibly TRBD1 (6 bases). Germline CDR1 and CDR2: SGHRS and YFSETQ. This CDR3 is 14 amino acids long. V lost 4 bases and J 8 bases, leaving 15 bases between the germline ends. CDR3 amino acids: CASSVQGEREKLFF. The CDR3 coding sequence is TGCGCCAGCAGCGTACAGGGAGAAAGAGAAAAACTGTTTTTT.

The chain has TRBV19 and TRBJ2-2, with TRBD2 matching 12 bases. Germline lookup yields CDR1 LNHDA and CDR2 SQIVND (reference sequence). J gave up 1 base and V 4 bases, and 7 bases lay outside the gene matches. CDR3 length equals 18 residues. The CDR3, as DNA: TGTGCCAGTAGTAGGGGGACTAGCGGGTTCGTGAACACCGGGGAGCTGTTTTTT. This gives the protein CASSRGTSGFVNTGELFF.

Comment on this clone: This sample also contains other DNA sequences that code for the same CDR3. V usage is TRBV14 and J usage is TRBJ2-7; no clear D. Germline V gives CDR1 SGHDN, CDR2 FVKESK. The CDR3 is made up of 12 amino acids. V was clipped by 0 bases and J by 6 bases, with 6 bases between them. The CDR3 loop is CASSQDPGEQYF. The CDR3 bases are TGTGCCAGCAGCCAAGATCCGGGCGAGCAGTACTTC.

This clone showed up just a few times. The chain is built from TRBV11-2 and TRBJ2-1; 9 bases are a match to TRBD2. Germline CDR1 SGHAT, CDR2 FQNNGV. The CDR3 is made up of 15 amino acids. V shed 2 bases, J shed 12 bases, and the junction held 11 bases outside the gene matches. The CDR3 loop is CASSLLAGAHGGQFF. The CDR3, as DNA: TGTGCCAGCAGCTTATTAGCGGGAGCCCATGGGGGGCAGTTCTTC.

CDR3 nucleotides: TGTGCCAGCAGCCAAGATAGGGACAGGACAGATACGCAGTATTTT. This gives the protein CASSQDRDRTDTQYF. V is TRBV4-2 and J is TRBJ2-3; 8 positions match TRBD1. V was pared by 0 bases and J by 3 bases, with 2 bases of the junction left unmatched. The CDR3 spans 15 residues. The germline V gene encodes CDR1 LGHNA and CDR2 YNFKEQ.

This clone was found a few times. The chain joins TRBV27 to TRBJ1-5; TRBD1 matches at 7 bases. V dropped 6 bases and J dropped 4; count of bases not matched to a gene: 6. Germline-derived CDR1 and CDR2 are MNHEY and SMNVEV (reference sequence). The CDR3 consists of 14 residues. The CDR3 loop reads CASSPRDRNQPQHF. CDR3 DNA: TGTGCCAGCAGCCCCCGGGACAGAAATCAGCCCCAGCATTTT.

The genes are TRBV30 and TRBJ1-2; possible D gene TRBD1, 5 bases. The V end was cut by 0 bases, the J end by 0 bases, with 32 bases between. The germline V gene encodes CDR1 GTSNPN and CDR2 SVGIG (reference sequence). The CDR3 covers 22 residues. Here the CDR3 DNA reads TGTGCCTGGAGTGTACTCCCTCCTTCAACAGGACATTCTTACCAAGCTAACTATGGCTACACCTTC. As protein: CAWSVLPPSTGHSYQANYGYTF.

The rearrangement links TRBV15 to TRBJ2-1; 9 nucleotides line up with TRBD2. CDR1 is LNHNV and CDR2 is YYDKDF in the germline V gene (reference sequence). V shed 6 bases, J shed 1 base, and the junction held 10 bases outside the gene matches. The CDR3 has 17 amino acids. As DNA, the CDR3 is TGTGCCACCAGGAGAACCGGAACTAGCGGGTCCTACAATGAGCAGTTCTTC. It codes for CATRRTGTSGSYNEQFF.

The rearrangement joins TRBV30 to TRBJ2-1; 8 bases are a match to TRBD2. CDR1 GTSNPN and CDR2 SVGIG come from the germline V gene (reference sequence). V lost 3 bases and J lost 8; bases outside the gene matches: 3. The CDR3 is 12 amino acids. CDR3 DNA: TGTGCCTGGAGCGGGGGGGCCCATGAGCAGTTCTTC. Protein: CAWSGGAHEQFF.

The chain recombines TRBV28 with TRBJ2-1; perhaps TRBD2 as D (5 bases). V lost 5 bases to trimming and J lost 7 bases, with 12 bases between them. CDR1 and CDR2 from the germline V gene are MDHEN and SYDVKM. This CDR3 contains 13 residues. DNA of the CDR3: TGTGCCAGCAGTCCCTCGGAGGTGAATGAGCAGTTCTTC. The encoded protein is CASSPSEVNEQFF.

Concerning this clone itself: A junction boundary mismatches the germline segment, possibly from a read error. Other DNA sequences of this sample code for an identical CDR3. The rearrangement links TRBV25-1 to TRBJ1-2; D unresolved. The CDR3 sequence is 13 residues long. Germline CDR1 and CDR2: MGHDK and SYGVNS. This CDR3 is CASNGLPHYGYTF. The CDR3 DNA follows: TGTGCCAGCAATGGACTCCCCCACTATGGCTACACCTTT.

The rearrangement links TRBV25-1 to TRBJ2-2, with D possibly matching TRBD1 (5 bases). V lost 11 bases to trimming and J lost 6 bases, with 10 bases between them. The CDR3 is made up of 11 amino acids. Per germline, CDR1 MGHDK and CDR2 SYGVNS. The CDR3: CAFRDPGELFF. The CDR3 bases are TGTGCCTTCAGGGATCCCGGGGAGCTGTTTTTT.

This clone was counted only a few times. The chain employs TRBV19 and TRBJ2-3; 12 bases align to TRBD2. CDR3 length: 18 residues. V lost 5 bases and J lost 4; bases outside the gene matches: 13. Looked up from germline, CDR1 is LNHDA and CDR2 is SQIVND (reference sequence). CDR3 DNA: TGTGCCAGTAGTCCCCGGGCTAGCGGGAGGGTAGGGGCAGATACGCAGTATTTT. Translating it yields CASSPRASGRVGADTQYF. Full variable domain (outside the CDR3, taken from reference TRBV19 and TRBJ2-3): DGGITQSPKYLFRKEGQNVTLSCEQNLNHDAMYWYRQDPGQGLRLIYYSQIVNDFQKGDIAEGYSVSREKKESFPLTVTSAQKNPTAFYLCASSPRASGRVGADTQYFGPGTRLTVL.

The chain carries TRBV2 and TRBJ2-2; 7 bases align to TRBD2. CDR3 length: 16 amino acids. Germline V CDR1 and CDR2: SNHLY, FYNNEI. Trimming removed 1 base from V and 2 bases from J; junction bases left unmatched: 4. CDR3 sequence (DNA): TGTGCCAGCAGTGAAGTTTGGGGACTAAACACCGGGGAGCTGTTTTTT. The encoded protein is CASSEVWGLNTGELFF.

This chain joins TRBV7-2 and TRBJ2-3; 9 nucleotides match TRBD2. CDR1 is SGHTA, CDR2 FQGNSA, per germline. The CDR3 is made up of 18 amino acids. V trimming: 3 bases; J trimming: 2 bases; junction bases outside the gene matches: 12. CDR3 bases: TGTGCCAGCAGCTTCGCGGGAGGGCCCTCCATTTACACAGATACGCAGTATTTT. It specifies CASSFAGGPSIYTDTQYF.

The chain is built from TRBV19 and TRBJ2-1; TRBD2 matches 11 bases. The germline V gene encodes CDR1 LNHDA and CDR2 SQIVND (reference sequence). This CDR3 is 17 amino acids long. The J segment lost 8 bases and the V segment lost 5 bases, leaving 14 bases of the junction unmatched. The CDR3 loop reads CASSVGCPSGRSDEQFF. The CDR3 DNA follows: TGTGCCAGTAGTGTGGGCTGCCCTAGCGGGAGGTCAGATGAGCAGTTCTTC.

The V and J genes are TRBV10-3 and TRBJ2-7, with D maybe TRBD1 (5 bases). Per the germline V gene, CDR1 is ENHRY and CDR2 is SYGVKD. The CDR3 has 16 amino acids. Deletions cut 7 bases from V and 3 bases from J, with 22 bases between. Here the CDR3 reads CAIKALSAGGHYEQYF. The CDR3 DNA follows: TGTGCCATCAAAGCCCTCTCGGCAGGCGGACACTACGAGCAGTACTTC.

The rearrangement links TRBV27 to TRBJ1-2, with 8 bases lining up with TRBD1. CDR1 is MNHEY and CDR2 is SMNVEV in the germline V gene (reference sequence). The CDR3 is 16 residues long. Trimming at V came to 4 bases and at J to 6 bases, leaving 13 bases not matched to a gene. CDR3 in DNA: TGTGCCAGCAGTTCCCTCAGTGGGGCAGGGGGCGATGGCTACACCTTC. This translates into CASSSLSGAGGDGYTF.

V usage is TRBV6-5 and J usage is TRBJ2-2; D might be TRBD1 (6 bases). The CDR3 runs to 15 residues. The germline gives CDR1 MNHEY, CDR2 SVGAGI. The V end lost 6 bases, the J end lost 2 bases, and 13 bases lay between the germline ends. CDR3 sequence (DNA): TGTGCCAGCAGCCCCGGGACATTTAACACCGGGGAGCTGTTTTTT. Encoded protein: CASSPGTFNTGELFF.

The chain carries TRBV9 and TRBJ1-2; the D gene is possibly TRBD1 (6 bases). The CDR3 runs to 14 residues. With 0 bases removed from V and 8 bases from J, the gap between germline ends came to 14 bases. The germline CDR1 and CDR2 sequences are SGDLS and YYNGEE. The CDR3 nucleotides read TGTGCCAGCAGCGTAGGGGTTCAGGGGATAGGCTACACCTTC. Translating gives CASSVGVQGIGYTF.

The chain uses TRBV7-9 and TRBJ2-2; D is possibly TRBD2 (6 bases). Germline values: CDR1 SEHNR, CDR2 FQNEAQ (reference sequence). This CDR3 contains 16 residues. V dropped 2 bases and J dropped 6 bases, with 16 bases sitting between them. The CDR3 is CASSLISGRRAGELFF. CDR3 DNA: TGTGCCAGCAGCTTAATTAGTGGCCGGAGGGCCGGGGAGCTGTTTTTT.

The CDR3 sequence is CASSRPEQGYEQYF. The CDR3, as DNA: TGTGCCAGCAGCCGCCCGGAACAGGGCTACGAGCAGTACTTC. The genes are TRBV11-2 and TRBJ2-7; perhaps TRBD1 as D (6 bases). This CDR3 region has 14 residues. Germline V lookup: CDR1 SGHAT, CDR2 FQNNGV. V was pared by 5 bases and J by 3 bases, with 14 bases between.

J is TRBJ2-5 and V is TRBV28; 11 nucleotides align to TRBD1. V gave up 8 bases and J gave up 5 bases; unmatched junction bases: 7. Germline V gene lookup returns CDR1 MDHEN and CDR2 SYDVKM. The CDR3 has 14 residues. The CDR3 DNA follows: TGTGCCAGCGGACAGGGGGCGATCAGTGAGACCCAGTACTTC. This encodes CASGQGAISETQYF.

This clone has only a few counts. The gene calls are TRBV18 and TRBJ1-1; no firm D call. The germline CDR1 and CDR2 sequences are KGHSH and LQKENI. V dropped 3 bases and J dropped 2 bases, with 10 bases sitting between them. The CDR3 loop spans 14 amino acids. The CDR3 nucleotides are TGTGCCAGCTCACCGCCCGACACTAACACTGAAGCTTTCTTT. Translating gives CASSPPDTNTEAFF. The variable domain in full, completed from reference TRBV18 and TRBJ1-1, reads NAGVMQNPRHLVRRRGQEARLRCSPMKGHSHVYWYRQLPEEGLKFMVYLQKENIIDESGMPKERFSAEFPKEGPSILRIQQVVRGDSAAYFCASSPPDTNTEAFFGQGTRLTVV.

The rearrangement links TRBV13 to TRBJ2-5, with a possible D match to TRBD2 (5 bases). Trimming stripped 5 bases from V and 5 bases from J, with 18 bases between. Germline CDR1 reads PRHDT; CDR2 reads FYEKMQ (reference sequence). The CDR3 runs to 15 residues. The CDR3 here is CASSPRPAGGETQYF. In DNA, the CDR3 is TGTGCCAGCAGCCCCCGCCCAGCAGGCGGGGAGACCCAGTACTTC.

V is TRBV7-2 and J is TRBJ2-2; TRBD2 matches at 10 bases. The J segment lost 7 bases and the V segment lost 0 bases, leaving 8 bases of the junction unmatched. Germline V CDR1 and CDR2: SGHTA, FQGNSA. The CDR3 has 17 residues. CDR3 residues: CASSLALASGGYGELFF. The CDR3, as DNA: TGTGCCAGCAGCTTAGCGCTGGCTAGCGGGGGATACGGGGAGCTGTTTTTT.

This clone was seen once. The chain combines TRBV27 with TRBJ2-2; possibly TRBD1 for D (6 bases). The germline V gene encodes CDR1 MNHEY and CDR2 SMNVEV (reference sequence). The germline V and J ends were trimmed by 5 bases and 2 bases, with 15 bases remaining between them. CDR3 length: 16 residues. The DNA for the CDR3 is TGTGCCAGCAGTATGAACAGGGCGGGTAACACCGGGGAGCTGTTTTTT. Its protein is CASSMNRAGNTGELFF.

The rearrangement uses TRBV28 and TRBJ2-1, with 7 bases identical to TRBD1. Unmatched junction bases numbered 11, after V lost 7 bases and J lost 5 bases. The CDR3 totals 15 residues. Germline CDR1 is MDHEN and CDR2 is SYDVKM. This chain's CDR3 is CASTPPRDSHNEQFF. CDR3 coding DNA: TGTGCCAGCACTCCACCCCGGGACAGTCACAATGAGCAGTTCTTC.

The chain employs TRBV11-2 and TRBJ1-1, with D possibly being TRBD1 (6 bases). The CDR3 is 18 residues long. V was pared by 5 bases and J by 0 bases, with 22 bases between. CDR1 is SGHAT and CDR2 is FQNNGV in the germline V gene. For the CDR3, the DNA is TGTGCCAGCAGCCCCCACCGGCAGGGGCCATTCATGAACACTGAAGCTTTCTTT. This codes for CASSPHRQGPFMNTEAFF.